The table lists the clone carrying this TCR beta chain with a count of one. This sample is part of a study of shared clonotypes between healthy human individuals. From germline, CDR1 is SGHNT and CDR2 YYREEE (reference sequence). V was trimmed by 4 bases and J by 0 bases, leaving 15 bases between them. The CDR3 spans 16 residues. Only in-frame clones appear in the TCRdb table, and some are missing; sequencing was by immunoSEQ multiplex PCR. The sample carries about 480,000 clones, more than 65% recorded once. This sequence originates from a woman between 40 and 55 years old in good health. Some clones in this sample may be carry-over from other donors' samples. The V and J genes are TRBV5-4 and TRBJ2-3; no firm D call. The sequenced material came from PBMCs. CDR3 protein: CASSPGLGLSTDTQYF. The CDR3 DNA is TGTGCCAGCAGCCCCGGGTTAGGGCTCAGCACAGATACGCAGTATTTT.